This T cell receptor (beta chain) was recovered during a study of T cell repertoires in cytomegalovirus infection. Whole-study context: CMV infection together with matching HLA type was indicated by public TCR beta signatures. Study-wide points: Dominating the ex vivo response were TCR beta clonotypes that were CMV-specific and HLA-C-restricted. Of the TCR beta families, the public ones yielded a cumulative frequency that identified carriers of CMV plus the relevant HLA.

The CDR3 consists of 13 residues. Trimming removed 4 bases from V and 5 bases from J, with 10 bases in between. Germline CDR1 reads SEHNR; CDR2 reads FQNEAQ (reference sequence). This clonotype was counted ten times or more. Its antigen is unidentified. TCRdb reprocessed the reads via MiXCR and lists one record per CDR3 protein. The profile shows 150,000 to 160,000 distinct CDR3 sequences, about a quarter of them singletons. The sample consisted of PBMCs. The TCR was taken from a human donor in good health (CMV status not recorded). Some clones in this sample may be carry-over from other donors' samples. V gene TRBV7-9 combines with J gene TRBJ2-3; D is undetermined. CDR3 bases: TGTGCCAGCAGCTCTTTGTGGGAAGATACGCAGTATTTT. Translating gives CASSSLWEDTQYF.